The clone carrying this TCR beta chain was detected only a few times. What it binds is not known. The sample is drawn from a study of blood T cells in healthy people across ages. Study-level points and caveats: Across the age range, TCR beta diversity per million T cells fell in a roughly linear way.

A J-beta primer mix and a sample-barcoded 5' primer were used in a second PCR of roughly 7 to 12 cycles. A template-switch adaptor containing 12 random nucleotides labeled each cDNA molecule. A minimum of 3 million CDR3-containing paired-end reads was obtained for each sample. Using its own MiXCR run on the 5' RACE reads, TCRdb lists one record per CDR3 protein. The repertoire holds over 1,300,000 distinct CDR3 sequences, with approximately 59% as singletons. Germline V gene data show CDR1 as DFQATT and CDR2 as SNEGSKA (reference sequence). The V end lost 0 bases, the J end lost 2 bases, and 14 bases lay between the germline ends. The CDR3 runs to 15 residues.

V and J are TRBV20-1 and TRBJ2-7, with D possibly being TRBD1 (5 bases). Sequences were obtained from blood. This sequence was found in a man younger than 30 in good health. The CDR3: CSARDPTASTYEQYF. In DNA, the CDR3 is TGCAGTGCTAGAGACCCGACAGCCTCAACCTACGAGCAGTACTTC.